These T cell receptor beta chains were read from a single sample in a study of cytomegalovirus exposure and HLA in healthy donors. TCRdb keeps only in-frame clones here, not all; method: immunoSEQ multiplex PCR. The sample has about 200,000 clones, about 78% seen once. The sequenced material came from PBMCs. All receptors come from a woman aged 25 to 45 in good health and CMV-seronegative. The CDR3 runs from the conserved cysteine through the conserved F or W. D genes are given only for firm matches. Some rows have no size entry. The others give once, few or many, or a class for an expanded clone.

j_call d_call clone_size v_call cdr3_nt cdr3_aa
TRBJ2-5 TRBD1 NA TRBV6-5 TGTGCCAGCAGTTACGGGACAGAGGACCAAGAGACCCAGTACTTC CASSYGTEDQETQYF
TRBJ2-1 TRBD2 NA TRBV4-2 TGTGCCAGCAGCCAAGAGGGGACCTATTCAGCGGGAGAGGGGGAGGGGTCCTACAATGAGCAGTTCTTC CASSQEGTYSAGEGEGSYNEQFF
TRBJ2-2 NA NA TRBV27 TGTGCCAGCAGTTTACTGGGGGCCCCCGGGGAGCTGTTTTTT CASSLLGAPGELFF
TRBJ2-2 NA NA TRBV6-5 TGTGCCAGCAGCTTGACAGTCGCGAACACCGGGGAGCTGTTTTTT CASSLTVANTGELFF
TRBJ2-5 NA NA TRBV5-4 TGTGCCAGCAGCCTCGGACAGCCCCAAGAGACCCAGTACTTC CASSLGQPQETQYF
TRBJ2-1 NA few TRBV25-1 TGTGCCAGCAGTGAAATGGGAGTTGAGCAGTTCTTC CASSEMGVEQFF
TRBJ1-3 NA NA TRBV10-3 TGTGCCACCAAGGCAGGGGATGGAAACACCATATATTTT CATKAGDGNTIYF
TRBJ2-5 TRBD2 NA TRBV6-1 TGTGCCAGCACTCTTCAACGGGTGCGGCGGGAGTCCCAGTACTTC CASTLQRVRRESQYF
TRBJ2-7 TRBD1 NA TRBV6-1 TGTGCCAGCAGTGTAGACAGGGGGTCTGGGGACTACGAGCAGTACTTC CASSVDRGSGDYEQYF
TRBJ2-7 NA NA TRBV29-1 TGCAGCGTTGGGACAACCAACGAGCAGTACTTC CSVGTTNEQYF
TRBJ2-1 TRBD2 NA TRBV5-1 TGCGCCAGCAGCTCGCTGAGCGGGAGCTCCTACAATGAGCAGTTCTTC CASSSLSGSSYNEQFF
TRBJ2-7 TRBD2 NA TRBV4-2 TGTGCCAGCAGCGGACTAGAAGAGGGAAACGAGCAGTACTTC CASSGLEEGNEQYF
TRBJ1-2 NA NA TRBV10-2 TGCGCCAGCAGCACAGGGTACGGCTACACCTTC CASSTGYGYTF
TRBJ1-2 NA NA TRBV6-5 TGTGCCAGCAGTTACACAGGGTCTAACTATGGCTACACCTTC CASSYTGSNYGYTF
TRBJ1-2 NA NA TRBV19 TGTGCCAGTAGTATCCTGTCAGGGGAGGGCTACACCTTC CASSILSGEGYTF